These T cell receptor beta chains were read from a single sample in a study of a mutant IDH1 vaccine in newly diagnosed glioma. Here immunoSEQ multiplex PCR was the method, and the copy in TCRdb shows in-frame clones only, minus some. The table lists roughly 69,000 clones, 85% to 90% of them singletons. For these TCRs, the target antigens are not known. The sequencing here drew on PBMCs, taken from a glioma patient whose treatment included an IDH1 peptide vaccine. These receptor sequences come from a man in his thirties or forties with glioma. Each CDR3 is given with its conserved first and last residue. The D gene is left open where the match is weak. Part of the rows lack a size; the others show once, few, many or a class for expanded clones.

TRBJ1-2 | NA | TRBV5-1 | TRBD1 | TGCGCCAGCAGCTTGGGACAGGGTCAAGGCTACACCTTC | CASSLGQGQGYTF
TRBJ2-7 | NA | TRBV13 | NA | TGTGCCAGCAGCTTAGGGATACACTCCTCCTACGAGCAGTACTTC | CASSLGIHSSYEQYF
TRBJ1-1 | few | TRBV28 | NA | TGTGCCAGCAGTTTATTGGGTGAGAAGCGGGCTTTCTTT | CASSLLGEKRAFF
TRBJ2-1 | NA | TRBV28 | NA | TGTGCCAGCAGTTTGTCGGGGCCTTACTACAATGAGCAGTTCTTC | CASSLSGPYYNEQFF
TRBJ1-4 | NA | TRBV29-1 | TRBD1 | TGCAGCGTCGGGGACAGGGGTGAAAAACTGTTTTTT | CSVGDRGEKLFF
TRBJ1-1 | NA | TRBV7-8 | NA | TGTGCCAGCAGCTTAGAGTCAGTTAACACTGAAGCTTTCTTT | CASSLESVNTEAFF
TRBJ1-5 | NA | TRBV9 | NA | TGTGCCAGCAGCGTAGCCCCGGACAATCAGCCCCAGCATTTT | CASSVAPDNQPQHF
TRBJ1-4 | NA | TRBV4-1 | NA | TGCGCCAGCCGGGGCGGCAGGGATGGTGAAAAACTGTTTTTT | CASRGGRDGEKLFF
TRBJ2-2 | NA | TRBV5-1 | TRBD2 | TGCGCCAGCAGCCCCTTAGCGGGGAACACCGGGGAGCTGTTTTTT | CASSPLAGNTGELFF
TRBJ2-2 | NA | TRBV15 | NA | TGTGCCACCAGCAGGCGGGAGAACACCGGGGAGCTGTTTTTT | CATSRRENTGELFF
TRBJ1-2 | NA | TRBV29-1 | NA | TGCAGCGCCTGGTTACAGATACCTTATGGCTACACCTTC | CSAWLQIPYGYTF
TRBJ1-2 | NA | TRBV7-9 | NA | TGTGCCAGCAGCACAGGGTCGGACGGCTACACCTTC | CASSTGSDGYTF
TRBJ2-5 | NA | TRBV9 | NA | TGTGCCAGCAGCGTTAATTTAAGCCCAGAGACCCAGTACTTC | CASSVNLSPETQYF
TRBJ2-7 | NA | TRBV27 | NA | TGTGCCAGCAGTTTATCGTGGGCCGAATTAACCTACGAGCAGTACTTC | CASSLSWAELTYEQYF
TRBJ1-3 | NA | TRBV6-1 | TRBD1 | TGTGCCAGCAGTGAAGTAGGACAGGGAGGAAACACCATATATTTT | CASSEVGQGGNTIYF
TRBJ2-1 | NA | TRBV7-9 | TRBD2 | TGTGCCAGCAGCTATTCTACGGGGAGCGGGAGCTACAATGAGCAGTTCTTC | CASSYSTGSGSYNEQFF
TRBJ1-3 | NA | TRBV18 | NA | TGTGCCAGCTCACCATCAGCGGCAAGGTCTGGAAACACCATATATTTT | CASSPSAARSGNTIYF
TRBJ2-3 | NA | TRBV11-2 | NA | TGTGCCAGCAGCTCACAGGGATCCCCCACAGATACGCAGTATTTT | CASSSQGSPTDTQYF
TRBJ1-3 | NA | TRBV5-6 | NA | TGTGCCAGCAGCCAGGCCTATGGAAACACCATATATTTT | CASSQAYGNTIYF
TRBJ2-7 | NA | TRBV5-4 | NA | TGTGCCAGCAGCCAGGAAAAGAGGGCCAACCACGAGCAGTACTTC | CASSQEKRANHEQYF
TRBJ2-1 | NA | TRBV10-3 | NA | TGTGCCATCAGTGAGTCGCCGGCGGGCTCCTACAATGAGCAGTTCTTC | CAISESPAGSYNEQFF
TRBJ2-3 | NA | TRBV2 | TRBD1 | TGTGCCAGCAGTGAGGACAGGTTCTTCACAGATACGCAGTATTTT | CASSEDRFFTDTQYF
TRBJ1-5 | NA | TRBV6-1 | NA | TGTGCCAGCAGTGACTGGGGGGCTTACAGTAGCAATCAGCCCCAGCATTTT | CASSDWGAYSSNQPQHF
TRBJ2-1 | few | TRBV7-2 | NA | TGTGCCAGCAATCGGGGGCCTCAGGATGAGCAGTTCTTC | CASNRGPQDEQFF
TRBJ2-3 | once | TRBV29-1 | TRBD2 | TGCAGCGCCGCCCCCTCCTCTAGCGGGAGTAGGACAGATACGCAGTATTTT | CSAAPSSSGSRTDTQYF
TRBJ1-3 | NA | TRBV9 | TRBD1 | TGTGCCAGCAATCGGGGACAGGGGGCTTCGGGTTCTGGAAACACCATATATTTT | CASNRGQGASGSGNTIYF
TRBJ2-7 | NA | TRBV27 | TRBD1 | TGTGCCAGCAGGAGGACAGGCTTTCTGGGTCACGAGCAGTACTTC | CASRRTGFLGHEQYF
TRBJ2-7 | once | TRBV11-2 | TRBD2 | TGTGCCAGCAGCCCTTCTAGCGGGAGGCGTCTCGAGCAGTACTTC | CASSPSSGRRLEQYF
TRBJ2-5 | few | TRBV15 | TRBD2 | TGTGCCACCAGCAGACGACTAGCGGGGGGGGATAACCAAGAGACCCAGTACTTC | CATSRRLAGGDNQETQYF
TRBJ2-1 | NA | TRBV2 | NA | TGTGCCAGCAGAGGATCCTACAATGAGCAGTTCTTC | CASRGSYNEQFF
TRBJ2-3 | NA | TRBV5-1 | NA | TGCGCCAGCAGCCTCCGGGCCCGAGGAGCAGATACGCAGTATTTT | CASSLRARGADTQYF
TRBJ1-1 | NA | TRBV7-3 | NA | TGTGCCAGCAGCTTAGGGGGCTCGAACACTGAAGCTTTCTTT | CASSLGGSNTEAFF
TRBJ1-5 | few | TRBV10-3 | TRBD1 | TGTGCCACCGGACAGGGAGAATGGCCCCAGCATTTT | CATGQGEWPQHF
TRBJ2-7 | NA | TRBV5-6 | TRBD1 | TGTGCCAGCACAACATCTCGACACGGGACAGGGATCGAGCAGTACTTC | CASTTSRHGTGIEQYF
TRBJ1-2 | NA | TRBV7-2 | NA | TGTGCCAGCAGCTTCGGTACGGGGTATGGCTACACCTTC | CASSFGTGYGYTF
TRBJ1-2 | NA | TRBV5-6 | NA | TGTGCCAGCAGCTTGGCCGCGGGATACACCTTC | CASSLAAGYTF
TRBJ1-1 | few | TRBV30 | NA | TGTGCCTGGAAGGACACTGAAGCTTTCTTT | CAWKDTEAFF
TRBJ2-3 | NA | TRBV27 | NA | TGTGCCAGCAGTACGACCTTCGTGCTAGATACGCAGTATTTT | CASSTTFVLDTQYF
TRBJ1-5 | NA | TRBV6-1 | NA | TGTGCCAGCAGTGAGGGAGGGTATCAGCCCCAGCATTTT | CASSEGGYQPQHF
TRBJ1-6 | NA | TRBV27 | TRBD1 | TGTGCCAGCAGACTACAGGGGGCGGGAGGTTTGGGTTCACCCCTCCACTTT | CASRLQGAGGLGSPLHF
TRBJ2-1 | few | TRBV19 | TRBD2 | TGTGCCAGTAGTATAGGGACTAGCGGGAGCAATGAGCAGTTCTTC | CASSIGTSGSNEQFF
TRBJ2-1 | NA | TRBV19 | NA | TGTGCCAGTAGTATTCTAGGACGAGTAGATGAGCAGTTCTTC | CASSILGRVDEQFF
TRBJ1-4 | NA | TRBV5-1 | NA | TGCGCCAGCAGCCCGGGTAGTGCAACTAATGAAAAACTGTTTTTT | CASSPGSATNEKLFF
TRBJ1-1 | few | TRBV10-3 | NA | TGTGCCATCAAAGGGGTGCGTACTGAAGCTTTCTTT | CAIKGVRTEAFF
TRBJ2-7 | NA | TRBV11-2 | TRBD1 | TGTGCCAGCAGCAACCCTAGACAGGGGGCACAAGAGCAGTACTTC | CASSNPRQGAQEQYF
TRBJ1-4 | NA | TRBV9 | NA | TGTGCCAGCAGCATCGGTACAGGGCTCCGTAATGAAAAACTGTTTTTT | CASSIGTGLRNEKLFF
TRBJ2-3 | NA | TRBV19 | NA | TGTGCCAGTAGTACGTTAACACAAGCTATAAGAGATACGCAGTATTTT | CASSTLTQAIRDTQYF
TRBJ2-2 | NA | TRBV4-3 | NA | TGCGCCAGCAGCCAAGTCACAGGTGGACCCGGGGAGCTGTTTTTT | CASSQVTGGPGELFF
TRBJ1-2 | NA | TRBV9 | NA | TGTGCCAGCAGCGTGGACCCTAACTATGGCTACACCTTC | CASSVDPNYGYTF
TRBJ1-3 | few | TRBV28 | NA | TGTGCCAGCAGTTTATGGCAGTCCTCTGGAAACACCATATATTTT | CASSLWQSSGNTIYF
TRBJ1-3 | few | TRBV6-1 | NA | TGTGCCAGCAGTCGACAGACCCACTCTGGAAACACCATATATTTT | CASSRQTHSGNTIYF
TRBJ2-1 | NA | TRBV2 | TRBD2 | TGTGCCAGCCTGAGCGGGGGGGCAAATGAGCAGTTCTTC | CASLSGGANEQFF
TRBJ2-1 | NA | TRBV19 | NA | TGTGCCAGTAGTATTCGGGCGGTAGCTGAGCAGTTCTTC | CASSIRAVAEQFF
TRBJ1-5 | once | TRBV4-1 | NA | TGCGCCAGCAGCCAAGAACCGTCGACGCTAGTCAATCAGCCCCAGCATTTT | CASSQEPSTLVNQPQHF
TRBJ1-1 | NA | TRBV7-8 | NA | TGTGCCAGCAGCTTAGGGCCGGGGGCTCGGGACACTGAAGCTTTCTTT | CASSLGPGARDTEAFF